What follows are 28 T cell receptor beta chains derived from one specimen sequenced in a study of OX40 agonist ivuxolimab in advanced cancers. The repertoire was sequenced with immunoSEQ multiplex PCR; TCRdb's copy has only in-frame clones and lacks some. Seen here are more than 95,000 clones, 85% to 95% observed once, and the top ten hold 0.65% to 0.9%. The sample consisted of CD4+ or CD8+ T cells sorted from blood, taken in a trial of the OX40 agonist ivuxolimab. All receptors come from an adult with an advanced solid tumor such as melanoma, head and neck, liver or kidney cancer.

The count of this clone is one. V usage is TRBV4-3 and J usage is TRBJ2-2; D unresolved. Germline V lookup: CDR1 LGHNA, CDR2 YSLEER. The CDR3 sequence is 17 residues long. The ends were cut back, 1 base at V and 6 bases at J, with 18 bases in the middle. For the CDR3, the DNA is TGCGCCAGCAGCCAAGGGGTGGCACGGGTAGAATCCGGGGAGCTGTTTTTT. Encoded protein: CASSQGVARVESGELFF.

This clone was seen only once. The V gene is TRBV27, the J gene TRBJ2-4; D uncertain. Trimming removed 3 bases from V and 4 bases from J, with 13 bases in between. The CDR3 spans 15 residues. Germline CDR1 reads MNHEY; CDR2 reads SMNVEV (reference sequence). Here the CDR3 reads CASSLLEAGKNIQYF. Here the CDR3 DNA reads TGTGCCAGCAGTTTGTTAGAGGCTGGGAAAAACATTCAGTACTTC.

The J gene is TRBJ2-2, the V gene TRBV19; D is unresolved. The CDR3 has 12 residues. Trimming took 6 bases from V and 2 from J, leaving 4 bases between them. Germline CDR1 and CDR2: LNHDA and SQIVND (reference sequence). The chain's CDR3 is CASRRNTGELFF. DNA of the CDR3: TGTGCCAGTAGGAGAAACACCGGGGAGCTGTTTTTT.

The chain couples TRBV2 to TRBJ2-1; D could derive from TRBD1 or TRBD2 (5 bases each). Germline CDR1 and CDR2: SNHLY and FYNNEI. The ends were cut back, 7 bases at V and 0 bases at J, with 16 bases in the middle. CDR3 length: 16 residues. The CDR3 DNA reads TGTGCCAGCATTGGGGCGGGTATGAGCTCCTACAATGAGCAGTTCTTC. Translation gives CASIGAGMSSYNEQFF. Looking up the rest from reference TRBV2 and TRBJ2-1 gives the full variable domain: EPEVTQTPSHQVTQMGQEVILRCVPISNHLYFYWYRQILGQKVEFLVSFYNNEISEKSEIFDDQFSVERPDGSNFTLKIRSTKLEDSAMYFCASIGAGMSSYNEQFFGPGTRLTVL.

This chain links TRBV5-1 with TRBJ1-1; tentatively, D is TRBD1 (6 bases). Between the trimmed V and J ends, which lost 1 base and 7 bases, there was a span of 17 bases. Germline values: CDR1 SGHRS, CDR2 YFSETQ. The CDR3 sequence is 15 residues long. CDR3 protein: CASSLRGAPEGEAFF. The CDR3 DNA reads as TGCGCCAGCAGCTTGCGGGGGGCCCCCGAAGGTGAAGCTTTCTTT.

The chain links TRBV6-1 to TRBJ1-5; the match to TRBD1 covers 8 bases. From germline, CDR1 is MNHNS and CDR2 SASEGT. This CDR3 is built from 15 residues. V gave up 0 bases and J gave up 5 bases; unmatched junction bases: 3. CDR3 DNA: TGTGCCAGCAGTGAAGCGGTACAGGGGGATCAGCCCCAGCATTTT. Protein: CASSEAVQGDQPQHF.

The rearrangement links TRBV5-1 to TRBJ1-1, with TRBD1 as a possible D gene (5 bases). Germline V CDR1 and CDR2: SGHRS, YFSETQ. The CDR3 contains 16 residues. The V and J ends lost 5 bases and 0 bases respectively, with 17 bases between them. CDR3 loop: CASRFQPADMNTEAFF. DNA of the CDR3: TGCGCCAGCAGGTTTCAGCCGGCGGACATGAACACTGAAGCTTTCTTT.

This clone was observed a handful of times. The V and J genes are TRBV10-3 and TRBJ1-1; tentative D call: TRBD1 (6 bases). There are 17 residues in the CDR3. The V end was cut by 3 bases, the J end by 7 bases, with 24 bases between. Germline V lookup: CDR1 ENHRY, CDR2 SYGVKD. CDR3 residues: CAISEMIRQAAGVEAFF. CDR3 nucleotide sequence: TGTGCCATCAGTGAAATGATTCGACAGGCGGCCGGGGTTGAAGCTTTCTTT.

This chain connects TRBV27 to TRBJ2-5; tentatively, D is TRBD2 (6 bases). TRBJ2-7 explains the end of the DNA better; the J call may be wrong. Germline CDR1 is MNHEY and CDR2 is SMNVEV (reference sequence). The CDR3 consists of 17 residues. In nucleotides, the CDR3 is TGTGCCAGCACTCCCCTCGCGGGGACCAACGAAAATTACGAGCAGTACTTC. It yields the protein CASTPLAGTNENYEQYF.

This clone was seen more than once but under ten times. This chain uses TRBV7-2 with TRBJ2-1; 9 bases fit TRBD2. Trimming removed 3 bases from V and 3 bases from J; junction bases left unmatched: 0. The length of the CDR3 is 14 residues. Germline V lookup: CDR1 SGHTA, CDR2 FQGNSA. In DNA, the CDR3 is TGTGCCAGCAGCTTTAGCGGGAGCTACAATGAGCAGTTCTTC. Translated: CASSFSGSYNEQFF.

CDR3 in DNA: TGCGCCAGCAGCGTGGGACTAGCGGAGATTTCCTACGAGCAGTACTTC. Translation: CASSVGLAEISYEQYF. V is TRBV5-1 and J is TRBJ2-7; TRBD2 matches 11 bases. The CDR3 has 16 residues. V gave up 4 bases and J gave up 1 base; unmatched junction bases: 7. The germline gives CDR1 SGHRS, CDR2 YFSETQ.

V usage is TRBV28 and J usage is TRBJ1-1; tentatively, D is TRBD1 (5 bases). CDR1 and CDR2 from the germline V gene are MDHEN and SYDVKM. The ends were cut back, 2 bases at V and 1 base at J, with 11 bases in the middle. The CDR3 loop spans 15 amino acids. Here the CDR3 DNA reads TGTGCCAGCAGTTTACGCGTGGGGCGGAACACTGAAGCTTTCTTT. Its protein is CASSLRVGRNTEAFF.

The CDR3 spells CATHDRGAYEQYF. CDR3 nucleotide sequence: TGTGCCACCCATGACAGGGGGGCCTACGAGCAGTACTTC. The rearrangement uses TRBV27 and TRBJ2-7; 9 bases are shared with TRBD1. The germline CDR1 and CDR2 sequences are MNHEY and SMNVEV (reference sequence). Losses at the gene ends were 10 bases for V and 2 bases for J; bases not matched to a gene: 6. This CDR3 is built from 13 residues.

The chain joins TRBV9 to TRBJ2-1, with TRBD1 matching over 9 bases. J was trimmed by 6 bases and V by 4 bases; bases with no gene match: 8. Germline assignment: CDR1 SGDLS and CDR2 YYNGEE. This CDR3 is built from 15 residues. The CDR3 DNA follows: TGTGCCAGCAGCTCAGTCGGGGACAGGGCCAATGAGCAGTTCTTC. Encoded protein: CASSSVGDRANEQFF.

The chain links TRBV12-5 to TRBJ1-1; D not resolved. The CDR3 is 13 amino acids. The V end was cut by 3 bases, the J end by 4 bases, with 9 bases between. Germline-derived CDR1 and CDR2 are LGHNT and FRNRAP. The CDR3 nucleotides are TGTGCTAGTGGTTTCAACATCGGCACTGAAGCTTTCTTT. Its protein is CASGFNIGTEAFF.

The chain recombines TRBV11-1 with TRBJ2-7; 7 bases match TRBD1. J gave up 2 bases and V 2 bases, and 3 bases lay outside the gene matches. CDR1 is SGHAT and CDR2 is FQDESV in the germline V gene (reference sequence). This CDR3 is 14 amino acids long. CDR3 sequence reads: CASSLSQGAYEQYF. In DNA, the CDR3 is TGTGCCAGCAGCTTATCGCAGGGGGCCTACGAGCAGTACTTC.

The rearrangement links TRBV30 to TRBJ2-1; D call uncertain. V was trimmed by 4 bases and J by 2 bases, leaving 15 bases between them. The CDR3 spans 15 residues. Germline V gene data show CDR1 as GTSNPN and CDR2 as SVGIG (reference sequence). This chain's CDR3 is CAWNGLAVTYNEQFF. The DNA of the CDR3 is TGTGCCTGGAACGGATTGGCGGTGACCTACAATGAGCAGTTCTTC.

This chain connects TRBV27 to TRBJ1-2; TRBD1 aligns across 7 bases. V trimming: 5 bases; J trimming: 0 bases; junction bases outside the gene matches: 6. CDR1 is MNHEY, CDR2 SMNVEV, per germline (reference sequence). The CDR3 runs 15 residues. Here the CDR3 DNA reads TGTGCCAGCAGTCTCAGGGGGGGGGCTAACTATGGCTACACCTTC. This translates into CASSLRGGANYGYTF.

The chain carries TRBV9 and TRBJ1-4, with unresolved D. CDR1 SGDLS and CDR2 YYNGEE come from the germline V gene. Trimming pared 3 bases from V and 5 bases from J, leaving 14 bases between. The CDR3 has 15 amino acids. The CDR3 DNA follows: TGTGCCAGCAGCGCGCAGGCTACTTCAAATGAAAAACTGTTTTTT. This encodes CASSAQATSNEKLFF.

V is TRBV5-1 and J is TRBJ1-5; 9 nucleotides align to TRBD1. This CDR3 has 17 amino acids. Trimming removed 4 bases from V and 2 bases from J; junction bases left unmatched: 10. Per germline, CDR1 SGHRS and CDR2 YFSETQ. In DNA form, the CDR3 reads TGCGCCAGCAGCGCTGGGACAGGGCGTACGGGCAATCAGCCCCAGCATTTT. This encodes CASSAGTGRTGNQPQHF.

This clone was seen a single time. V gene TRBV18 combines with J gene TRBJ2-1, with 8 bases that match TRBD2. In germline, CDR1 is KGHSH, CDR2 LQKENI. The CDR3 totals 15 residues. Unmatched junction bases numbered 7, after V lost 6 bases and J lost 3 bases. The CDR3 here is CASSPALAGYNEQFF. CDR3 bases: TGTGCCAGCTCCCCCGCGCTAGCGGGCTACAATGAGCAGTTCTTC. The full variable domain, completed using reference TRBV18 and TRBJ2-1, is NAGVMQNPRHLVRRRGQEARLRCSPMKGHSHVYWYRQLPEEGLKFMVYLQKENIIDESGMPKERFSAEFPKEGPSILRIQQVVRGDSAAYFCASSPALAGYNEQFFGPGTRLTVL.

The chain has TRBV4-3 and TRBJ2-7, with D uncertain. Germline values: CDR1 LGHNA, CDR2 YSLEER. V gave up 0 bases and J gave up 0 bases, with 3 bases separating them. The CDR3 loop spans 13 amino acids. The CDR3 loop reads CASSQDSSYEQYF. The CDR3 DNA reads as TGCGCCAGCAGCCAAGACAGCTCCTACGAGCAGTACTTC.

This sequence joins TRBV27 and TRBJ2-7; D is perhaps TRBD2 (5 bases). The CDR3 is 15 residues long. V dropped 2 bases and J dropped 7 bases, with 18 bases sitting between them. In germline, CDR1 is MNHEY, CDR2 SMNVEV (reference sequence). The CDR3 nucleotides read TGTGCCAGCAGTTTACGGCCTAGAACCTCGGGGGAGCAGTACTTC. It codes for CASSLRPRTSGEQYF.

The gene calls are TRBV4-2 and TRBJ2-4, with D possibly being TRBD1 or TRBD2 (5 bases each). Trimming took 2 bases from V and 3 from J, leaving 17 bases between them. This CDR3 is built from 17 residues. Germline-derived CDR1 and CDR2 are LGHNA and YNFKEQ. DNA for the CDR3: TGTGCCAGCAGCCAACCAAATAGTCCGGGACGCAAAAACATTCAGTACTTC. Amino acids: CASSQPNSPGRKNIQYF.

This clone has only a few counts. J is TRBJ2-1 and V is TRBV9, with a tentative D call TRBD1 (6 bases). The V end was cut by 4 bases, the J end by 9 bases, with 14 bases between. Per germline, CDR1 SGDLS and CDR2 YYNGEE. This CDR3 has 13 amino acids. The chain's CDR3 is CASSPSGASEQFF. The CDR3 coding sequence is TGTGCCAGCAGCCCCTCAGGGGCTAGTGAGCAGTTCTTC.

The chain couples TRBV7-9 to TRBJ2-5; possibly TRBD2 for D (5 bases). CDR3 length: 12 amino acids. V lost 7 bases and J lost 4, with 10 bases in between. Germline values: CDR1 SEHNR, CDR2 FQNEAQ (reference sequence). The CDR3: CASTQLGETQYF. Written as DNA, the CDR3 is TGTGCCAGCACCCAACTAGGAGAGACCCAGTACTTC.

The V and J genes are TRBV9 and TRBJ2-7; D gene ambiguous. Germline lookup yields CDR1 SGDLS and CDR2 YYNGEE. Deletions cut 4 bases from V and 0 bases from J, with 14 bases between. This CDR3 is built from 15 residues. CDR3 sequence (DNA): TGTGCCAGCAGCCCCCTGAGTGGAAGCTCCTACGAGCAGTACTTC. Protein: CASSPLSGSSYEQYF. The whole variable domain, remainder taken from reference TRBV9 and TRBJ2-7, is DSGVTQTPKHLITATGQRVTLRCSPRSGDLSVYWYQQSLDQGLQFLIQYYNGEERAKGNILERFSAQQFPDLHSELNLSSLELGDSALYFCASSPLSGSSYEQYFGPGTRLTVT.

This clone was seen only once. This chain links TRBV10-3 with TRBJ1-5; 7 bases are shared with TRBD1. The germline V gene encodes CDR1 ENHRY and CDR2 SYGVKD. V lost 8 bases and J lost 3; bases outside the gene matches: 4. This CDR3 spans 13 amino acids. The CDR3 region has the DNA TGTGCCATCGGACAGGCAATCAATCAGCCCCAGCATTTT. Translation gives CAIGQAINQPQHF.